This is a list of T cell receptor beta chains from one sample in a study of blood T cell repertoires in COVID-19. Profiling relied on immunoSEQ multiplex PCR, and the TCRdb table lists in-frame clones only, not all of them. Among about 280,000 clones, nearly 90% were seen once, and the ten largest hold around 0.9%. Sequenced sample: PBMCs or T cells enriched from blood (not recorded which). Every receptor here comes from a woman in her 30s who had recovered from COVID-19. The CDR3 runs from the conserved cysteine through the conserved F or W. Fields, in order: CDR3 protein, CDR3 DNA, V gene, J gene, clone size, D gene. D genes are given only for firm matches. Size values are once, few and many counts, or a class for expanded clones, and some rows have none.

CASSLTVTANTGELFF	TGTGCCAGCAGCTTAACGGTGACAGCGAACACCGGGGAGCTGTTTTTT	TRBV7-6	TRBJ2-2	-	-
CASSTRGSGSPDEQFF	TGTGCCAGCAGTACCCGGGGTAGCGGGAGTCCTGATGAGCAGTTCTTC	TRBV27	TRBJ2-1	-	TRBD2
CASTRAGGWGEQYF	TGTGCCAGCACCCGAGCGGGAGGGTGGGGCGAGCAGTACTTC	TRBV3-1/TRBV3-2	TRBJ2-7	-	TRBD2
CASSATGRFSGELFF	TGTGCCAGCAGCGCGACAGGGAGGTTTTCCGGGGAGCTGTTTTTT	TRBV9	TRBJ2-2	-	-
CARRGQGADYGYTF	TGTGCCAGGCGCGGACAGGGGGCGGACTATGGCTACACCTTC	TRBV19	TRBJ1-2	-	TRBD1
CASSLGRRLVWETQYF	TGTGCCAGCAGCTTGGGGCGCAGGTTGGTCTGGGAGACCCAGTACTTC	TRBV5-6	TRBJ2-5	once	-
CASNRGYSYEQYF	TGTGCCAGCAACAGGGGTTATTCCTACGAGCAGTACTTC	TRBV28	TRBJ2-7	-	TRBD1
CASSYRGQGDAFF	TGTGCCAGCAGTTATAGGGGACAGGGGGATGCTTTCTTT	TRBV6-5	TRBJ1-1	-	TRBD1
CASSPGTGNTEAFF	TGTGCCAGCTCACCCGGGACAGGGAACACTGAAGCTTTCTTT	TRBV18	TRBJ1-1	-	TRBD1
CASSDKPGQRLKEKLFF	TGTGCCAGCAGTGACAAACCGGGACAGCGATTAAAGGAAAAACTGTTTTTT	TRBV27	TRBJ1-4	-	TRBD1
CASRPLPSGGANEQFF	TGTGCCAGCAGACCCCTCCCTAGCGGGGGGGCCAATGAGCAGTTCTTC	TRBV11-3	TRBJ2-1	-	TRBD2
CASSPWARGSENEKLFF	TGTGCCAGCAGTCCCTGGGCCAGGGGGTCCGAGAATGAAAAACTGTTTTTT	TRBV6-6	TRBJ1-4	-	TRBD1
CAWSVYYGRGGYDQPQHF	TGTGCCTGGAGTGTCTATTACGGGAGGGGGGGATACGATCAGCCCCAGCATTTT	TRBV30	TRBJ1-5	-	-
CASSPRAGGPSNEQFF	TGCGCCAGCAGCCCGAGGGCGGGAGGGCCTTCCAATGAGCAGTTCTTC	TRBV5-1	TRBJ2-1	-	TRBD2
CASSLWGTGDLRYSNEQFF	TGTGCCAGCAGTTTATGGGGGACAGGGGACTTACGTTACTCCAATGAGCAGTTCTTC	TRBV27	TRBJ2-1	-	TRBD1
CASSDRGRGTDTQYF	TGTGCCAGCAGTGATCGTGGTCGAGGCACAGATACGCAGTATTTT	TRBV6-1	TRBJ2-3	-	-
CASSFSLVTEAFF	TGTGCCAGCAGCTTTTCACTAGTTACTGAAGCTTTCTTT	TRBV11-3	TRBJ1-1	-	-